This TCR beta chain derives from a study of beta chain features in type 1 diabetes. Study findings and constraints: Junctions at VDJ sites from type 1 diabetes patients had fewer insertions and more deletions.

Expressed TCRB transcripts got sequenced, as all isolated RNA was reverse transcribed. TCRdb's copy holds only in-frame clones and misses some; the assay was immunoSEQ multiplex PCR. The sample carries a few hundred thousand clones, 30% recorded once. The ends lost 4 bases at V and 5 bases at J; junction bases unmatched: 3. The germline CDR1 and CDR2 sequences are SGHRS and YFSETQ. The length of the CDR3 is 13 residues. On this clone itself: Its cognate antigen is unknown.

A sort by CD45RO/CCR7/CD25/CD127/CD95/CD27 yielded CD4+ naive, central memory, regulatory and stem cell-like memory cells. This TCR was sampled from a man between 18 and 29 years old in good health. V and J are TRBV5-1 and TRBJ2-1; 7 nucleotides match TRBD2. The sample taken for sequencing was naive CD4+ T cells from blood. The CDR3 DNA follows: TGCGCCAGCAGCCGGGACTACAACAATGAGCAGTTCTTC. Its translation: CASSRDYNNEQFF. Supplemented by reference TRBV5-1 and TRBJ2-1, the full variable domain reads KAGVTQTPRYLIKTRGQQVTLSCSPISGHRSVSWYQQTPGQGLQFLFEYFSETQRNKGNFPGRFSGRQFSNSRSEMNVSTLELGDSALYLCASSRDYNNEQFFGPGTRLTVL.